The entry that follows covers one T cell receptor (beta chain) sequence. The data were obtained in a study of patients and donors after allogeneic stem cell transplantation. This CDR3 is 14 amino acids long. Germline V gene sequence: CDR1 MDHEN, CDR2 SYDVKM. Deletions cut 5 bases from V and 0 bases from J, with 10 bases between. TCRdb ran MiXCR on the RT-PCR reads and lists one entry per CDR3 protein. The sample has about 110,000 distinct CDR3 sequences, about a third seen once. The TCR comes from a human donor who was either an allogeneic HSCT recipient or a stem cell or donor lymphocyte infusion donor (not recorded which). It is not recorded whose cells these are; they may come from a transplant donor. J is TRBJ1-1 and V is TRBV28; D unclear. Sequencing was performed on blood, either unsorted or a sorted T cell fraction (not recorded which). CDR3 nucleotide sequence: TGTGCCAGCAGTACCCGGACGGTGAACACTGAAGCTTTCTTT. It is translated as CASSTRTVNTEAFF.